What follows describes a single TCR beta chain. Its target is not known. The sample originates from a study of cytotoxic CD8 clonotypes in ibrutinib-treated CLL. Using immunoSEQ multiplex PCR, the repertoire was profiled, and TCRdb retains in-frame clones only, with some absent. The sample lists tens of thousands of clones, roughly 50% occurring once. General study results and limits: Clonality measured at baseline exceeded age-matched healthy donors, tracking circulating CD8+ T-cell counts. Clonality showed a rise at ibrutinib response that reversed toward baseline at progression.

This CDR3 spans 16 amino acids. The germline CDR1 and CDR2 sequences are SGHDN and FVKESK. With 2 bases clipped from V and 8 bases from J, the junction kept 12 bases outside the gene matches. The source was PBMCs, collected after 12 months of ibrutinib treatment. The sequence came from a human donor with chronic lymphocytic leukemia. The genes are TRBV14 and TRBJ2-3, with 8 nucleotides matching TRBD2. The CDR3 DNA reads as TGTGCCAGCAGCCAACTTTCGCGCAGCGGGGGTGGTACGCAGTATTTT. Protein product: CASSQLSRSGGGTQYF.